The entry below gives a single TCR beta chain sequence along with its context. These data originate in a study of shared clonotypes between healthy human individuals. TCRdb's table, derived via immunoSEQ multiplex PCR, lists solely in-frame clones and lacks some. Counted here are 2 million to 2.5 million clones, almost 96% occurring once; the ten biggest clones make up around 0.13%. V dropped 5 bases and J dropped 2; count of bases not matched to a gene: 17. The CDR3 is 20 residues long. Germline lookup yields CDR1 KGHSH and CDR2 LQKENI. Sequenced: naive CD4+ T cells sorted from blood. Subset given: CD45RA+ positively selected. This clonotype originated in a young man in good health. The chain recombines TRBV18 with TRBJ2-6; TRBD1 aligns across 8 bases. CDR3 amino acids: CASSWERTGSSLAGANVLTF. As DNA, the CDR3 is TGTGCCAGCTCATGGGAGAGGACAGGGTCTTCTTTAGCTGGGGCCAACGTCCTGACTTTC.